Following are 28 T cell receptor beta chains from one sample sequenced in a study of blood T cell repertoires in COVID-19. The protocol was immunoSEQ multiplex PCR, while the TCRdb copy is restricted to in-frame clones and leaves out a portion. The sample has roughly 130,000 clones; less than 90% are singletons. Material: peripheral blood. The source is a man aged 25 to 40 with COVID-19, enrolled during active disease.

The gene calls are TRBV11-1 and TRBJ2-6, with D unclear. Trimming took 5 bases from V and 2 from J, leaving 10 bases between them. The CDR3 spans 15 residues. Germline CDR1 is SGHAT and CDR2 is FQDESV (reference sequence). The CDR3 spells CASSPGLAGANVLTF. The CDR3 bases are TGTGCCAGCAGCCCCGGGTTGGCTGGGGCCAACGTCCTGACTTTC.

The chain recombines TRBV28 with TRBJ1-5; D perhaps matches TRBD1 (5 bases). CDR1 is MDHEN and CDR2 is SYDVKM in the germline V gene. This CDR3 comprises 15 residues. V was trimmed by 5 bases and J by 5 bases, leaving 16 bases between them. The CDR3 region has the DNA TGTGCCAGCAGTGGACATAGCGGGAGCCATCAGCCCCAGCATTTT. Its protein is CASSGHSGSHQPQHF.

V is TRBV6-1 and J is TRBJ1-2; the D is unclear. The V end was cut by 2 bases, the J end by 1 base, with 11 bases between. CDR3 length: 15 residues. From germline, CDR1 is MNHNS and CDR2 SASEGT. The CDR3 region is CASSEHPGSNYGYTF. The CDR3 bases are TGTGCCAGCAGTGAACACCCGGGGAGTAACTATGGCTACACCTTC.

The gene calls are TRBV21-1 and TRBJ2-3; the D segment call TRBD2 is taken from the table without a DNA check. TRBV21-1 is annotated as a pseudogene. CDR3 length: 16 residues. Here the CDR3 DNA reads TGTGCCAGCAGCAAATCCGCGTGGCGGGAGTCAGATACGCAGTATTTT. It codes for CASSKSAWRESDTQYF.

The J gene is TRBJ2-7, the V gene TRBV10-3; TRBD1 matches 11 bases. V trimming: 0 bases; J trimming: 3 bases; junction bases outside the gene matches: 1. CDR1 is ENHRY and CDR2 is SYGVKD in the germline V gene. This CDR3 is built from 15 residues. CDR3 residues: CAISESDRGLYEQYF. CDR3 coding DNA: TGTGCCATCAGTGAGTCGGACAGGGGGCTCTACGAGCAGTACTTC.

The chain joins TRBV3-1 (or the pseudogene TRBV3-2) to TRBJ2-5; TRBD2 matches at 11 bases. V lost 3 bases to trimming and J lost 7 bases; unmatched junction nucleotides: 10. The germline V gene has CDR1 LGHDT and CDR2 YNNKEL (reference sequence). The CDR3 has 16 residues. The DNA for the CDR3 is TGTGCCAGCAGCCAGCCGGGACTAGCGGTAGTGGGGACCCAGTACTTC. Its translation is CASSQPGLAVVGTQYF.

The chain combines TRBV27 with TRBJ2-1, with TRBD2 identical over 10 bases. The CDR3 covers 16 residues. Germline lookup yields CDR1 MNHEY and CDR2 SMNVEV (reference sequence). J lost 2 bases, V lost 5 bases, and 6 bases had no gene match. The CDR3 here is CASSHSSGSPYNEQFF. CDR3 nucleotides: TGTGCCAGCAGTCACTCTAGCGGGAGCCCCTACAATGAGCAGTTCTTC.

The chain recombines TRBV5-6 with TRBJ2-1, with 11 bases matching TRBD2. Germline assignment: CDR1 SGHDT and CDR2 YYEEEE. The V segment lost 5 bases and the J segment 4 bases; nucleotides outside the gene matches: 8. The CDR3 is 16 amino acids. CDR3: CASSNPGTSGYNEQFF. Here the CDR3 DNA reads TGTGCCAGCAGTAACCCCGGGACTAGCGGTTACAATGAGCAGTTCTTC.

This sequence joins TRBV5-5 and TRBJ2-2, with 15 nucleotides matching TRBD2. Germline V gives CDR1 SGHKS, CDR2 YYEKEE (reference sequence). There are 20 residues in the CDR3. With 5 bases clipped from V and 1 base from J, the junction kept 12 bases outside the gene matches. The CDR3 here is CASRPSVGLAGGVNTGELFF. As DNA, the CDR3 is TGTGCCAGCAGGCCTTCAGTTGGACTAGCGGGAGGGGTGAACACCGGGGAGCTGTTTTTT.

CDR3 sequence (DNA): TGTGCCAGTAGGAAACTAGCGGACAATGAGCAGTTCTTC. Its translation is CASRKLADNEQFF. The chain combines TRBV19 with TRBJ2-1; 8 nucleotides agree with TRBD2. Germline trimming cut 6 bases from V and 5 bases from J; bases unmatched to any gene: 3. Per the germline V gene, CDR1 is LNHDA and CDR2 is SQIVND (reference sequence). The length of the CDR3 is 13 residues.

The rearrangement uses TRBV9 and TRBJ1-4; no reliable D call. The CDR3 has 15 residues. Looked up from germline, CDR1 is SGDLS and CDR2 is YYNGEE. Trimming pared 3 bases from V and 0 bases from J, leaving 9 bases between. CDR3: CASSGRGATNEKLFF. CDR3 coding DNA: TGTGCCAGCAGCGGTCGGGGTGCAACTAATGAAAAACTGTTTTTT.

In its sample, this clone was seen a few times. The chain carries TRBV7-3 and TRBJ2-1, with 11 bases lining up with TRBD2. V shed 6 bases, J shed 9 bases, and the junction held 10 bases outside the gene matches. This CDR3 comprises 15 residues. Germline loops: CDR1 SGHTA, CDR2 FQGTGA. The CDR3 DNA is TGTGCCAGCAGTAACTCCGGTACTAGCGGGAGTGAGCAGTTCTTC. Encoded protein: CASSNSGTSGSEQFF.

The rearrangement joins TRBV19 to TRBJ2-7, with a possible D match to TRBD2 (6 bases). CDR1 and CDR2 (germline): LNHDA, SQIVND (reference sequence). The V and J ends lost 4 bases and 6 bases respectively, with 16 bases between them. The CDR3 has 14 amino acids. In DNA form, the CDR3 reads TGTGCCAGTAGTACCCCCCTTATCGGGGGCGAGCAGTACTTC. Translated, it gives CASSTPLIGGEQYF. Full variable domain (missing parts from reference TRBV19 and TRBJ2-7): DGGITQSPKYLFRKEGQNVTLSCEQNLNHDAMYWYRQDPGQGLRLIYYSQIVNDFQKGDIAEGYSVSREKKESFPLTVTSAQKNPTAFYLCASSTPLIGGEQYFGPGTRLTVT.

This rearrangement joins TRBV4-1 to TRBJ1-5, with 9 bases lining up with TRBD1. The V gene end was trimmed by 5 bases and the J gene end by 6 bases; junction bases not matched to a gene: 2. Germline assignment: CDR1 MGHRA and CDR2 YSYEKL. CDR3 length: 13 residues. The CDR3 is CASSGDRVQPQHF. The CDR3 region has the DNA TGCGCCAGCAGCGGGGACAGGGTTCAGCCCCAGCATTTT.

The V call is TRBV18, the J call TRBJ2-7; perhaps TRBD2 as D (6 bases). V lost 2 bases, J lost 3 bases, and 14 bases lay in between. CDR3 length: 15 amino acids. Per the germline V gene, CDR1 is KGHSH and CDR2 is LQKENI. DNA of the CDR3: TGTGCCAGCTCACCAAAAGGGTCCGGGAGCTACGAGCAGTACTTC. Encoded protein: CASSPKGSGSYEQYF.

J is TRBJ1-3 and V is TRBV11-2; tentatively, D is TRBD1 (6 bases). Germline V lookup: CDR1 SGHAT, CDR2 FQNNGV. The CDR3 covers 15 residues. V lost 3 bases, J lost 4 bases, and 13 bases lay in between. The CDR3: CASSFAPGAGNTIYF. The CDR3 DNA reads as TGTGCCAGCAGCTTTGCCCCAGGGGCAGGAAACACCATATATTTT.

V and J are TRBV19 and TRBJ2-7; 11 bases fit TRBD2. Losses at the gene ends were 5 bases for V and 2 bases for J; bases not matched to a gene: 5. Per the germline V gene, CDR1 is LNHDA and CDR2 is SQIVND (reference sequence). The CDR3 totals 15 residues. In DNA form, the CDR3 reads TGTGCCAGTAGTCCAGGGACTAGCGGTACCTACGAGCAGTACTTC. Translated: CASSPGTSGTYEQYF.

The V and J genes are TRBV6-5 and TRBJ2-1, with TRBD2 identical over 7 bases. The CDR3 contains 15 residues. The V gene end was trimmed by 6 bases and the J gene end by 6 bases; junction bases not matched to a gene: 11. Looked up from germline, CDR1 is MNHEY and CDR2 is SVGAGI. For the CDR3, the DNA is TGTGCCAGCAGCCCCAGCGGGGCCGTGAGCAATGAGCAGTTCTTC. Its translation: CASSPSGAVSNEQFF.

The genes are TRBV5-4 and TRBJ1-4; no clear D gene. V was shortened by 4 bases and J by 0 bases, with 10 bases between the two germline ends. The CDR3 totals 15 residues. Germline lookup yields CDR1 SGHNT and CDR2 YYREEE (reference sequence). Here the CDR3 reads CASSLYSATNEKLFF. CDR3 coding DNA: TGTGCCAGCAGCCTGTATTCCGCAACTAATGAAAAACTGTTTTTT. Based on the CDR3 plus reference TRBV5-4 and TRBJ1-4, the full variable domain is ETGVTQSPTHLIKTRGQQVTLRCSSQSGHNTVSWYQQALGQGPQFIFQYYREEENGRGNFPPRFSGLQFPNYSSELNVNALELDDSALYLCASSLYSATNEKLFFGSGTQLSVL.

The chain uses TRBV3-1 (or the pseudogene TRBV3-2) and TRBJ1-5; the match to TRBD1 covers 7 bases. The V gene end was trimmed by 3 bases and the J gene end by 2 bases; junction bases not matched to a gene: 7. The CDR3 sequence is 16 residues long. The germline V gene has CDR1 LGHDT and CDR2 YNNKEL (reference sequence). This CDR3 is CASSQSYRGGNQPQHF. The CDR3 coding sequence is TGTGCCAGCAGCCAGTCCTACAGGGGCGGCAATCAGCCCCAGCATTTT.

The rearrangement uses TRBV10-3 and TRBJ2-7, with 8 bases identical to TRBD1. The V gene's germline CDR1 is ENHRY and CDR2 SYGVKD. The CDR3 sequence is 15 residues long. With 3 bases clipped from V and 7 bases from J, the junction kept 11 bases outside the gene matches. The CDR3 protein is CAISEGGQGAGEQYF. CDR3 nucleotides: TGTGCCATCAGTGAAGGTGGGCAGGGGGCTGGGGAGCAGTACTTC.

The V call is TRBV19, the J call TRBJ1-1; 12 nucleotides align to TRBD1. Trimming cost V 4 bases and J 0 bases; bases outside gene matches: 3. Germline CDR1 and CDR2: LNHDA and SQIVND (reference sequence). This CDR3 is built from 16 residues. The DNA for the CDR3 is TGTGCCAGTAGTACCGGGACAGGGGGCATGAACACTGAAGCTTTCTTT. It yields the protein CASSTGTGGMNTEAFF. Variable domain in full (rest from reference TRBV19 and TRBJ1-1): DGGITQSPKYLFRKEGQNVTLSCEQNLNHDAMYWYRQDPGQGLRLIYYSQIVNDFQKGDIAEGYSVSREKKESFPLTVTSAQKNPTAFYLCASSTGTGGMNTEAFFGQGTRLTVV.

The gene calls are TRBV6-5 and TRBJ2-3; D might be TRBD2 (5 bases). The germline V gene encodes CDR1 MNHEY and CDR2 SVGAGI. This CDR3 comprises 14 residues. V was pared by 9 bases and J by 0 bases, with 13 bases between. CDR3 coding DNA: TGTGCCAGTAGGGAGAGGGTTAGCACAGATACGCAGTATTTT. The encoded protein is CASRERVSTDTQYF.

V gene TRBV7-8 combines with J gene TRBJ2-7; 10 positions agree with TRBD2. Germline CDR1 reads SGHVS; CDR2 reads FQNEAQ. The CDR3 consists of 15 residues. Trimming at V came to 1 base and at J to 5 bases, leaving 5 bases not matched to a gene. The CDR3 loop is CASSLEGLASDEQYF. CDR3 DNA sequence: TGTGCCAGCAGCTTAGAGGGACTAGCGAGCGACGAGCAGTACTTC.

The chain is built from TRBV18 and TRBJ1-3; TRBD1 agrees at 9 bases. The germline CDR1 and CDR2 sequences are KGHSH and LQKENI. Trimming cost V 5 bases and J 0 bases; bases outside gene matches: 5. The CDR3 totals 16 residues. CDR3 residues: CASSTGTGSSGNTIYF. The CDR3 region has the DNA TGTGCCAGCTCAACGGGGACAGGGAGCTCTGGAAACACCATATATTTT.

This clone was picked up a small number of times. The gene calls are TRBV27 and TRBJ1-1; D is unresolved. Germline V gene data show CDR1 as MNHEY and CDR2 as SMNVEV (reference sequence). This CDR3 is built from 13 residues. V lost 5 bases and J lost 1, with 8 bases in between. CDR3 in amino acids: CASSTTANTEAFF. CDR3 in DNA: TGTGCCAGCAGTACCACAGCGAACACTGAAGCTTTCTTT.

This clone appeared a single time. The chain's CDR3 is CASSISMARGNSGYTF. CDR3 in DNA: TGTGCCAGTAGTATTTCTATGGCCAGGGGGAATTCTGGCTACACCTTC. The rearrangement joins TRBV19 to TRBJ1-2; 7 bases agree with TRBD1. The CDR3 extends over 16 amino acids. V lost 3 bases and J lost 7; bases outside the gene matches: 14. Germline V CDR1 and CDR2: LNHDA, SQIVND (reference sequence).

The chain employs TRBV28 and TRBJ2-7; 11 bases map to TRBD1. The CDR3 spans 15 residues. V shed 2 bases, J shed 3 bases, and the junction held 3 bases outside the gene matches. Per the germline V gene, CDR1 is MDHEN and CDR2 is SYDVKM. The CDR3 DNA reads as TGTGCCAGCAGTTTAGTGGACAGGGGGCGCTACGAGCAGTACTTC. It translates to CASSLVDRGRYEQYF. Combining the CDR3 with reference TRBV28 and TRBJ2-7 gives the whole variable domain DVKVTQSSRYLVKRTGEKVFLECVQDMDHENMFWYRQDPGLGLRLIYFSYDVKMKEKGDIPEGYSVSREKKERFSLILESASTNQTSMYLCASSLVDRGRYEQYFGPGTRLTVT.